One and the same sample provided the 12 T cell receptor beta chains below, sequenced in a study of T-cell reconstitution after alpha-beta-depleted transplantation in children. TCRbeta library construction was performed incorporating unique molecular identifiers. TCRdb passed the PCR reads through MiXCR, listing each CDR3 protein once. This sample has almost 500,000 distinct CDR3 sequences, with 9.5% to 15% found just once. Sample: PBMCs from the stem cell graft donor, taken from the stem cell graft. The source of these receptors is a human donor who donated a stem cell graft to a child with combined immunodeficiency.

V and J are TRBV2 and TRBJ2-7; the D gene is possibly TRBD2 (5 bases). The CDR3 contains 14 residues. Trimming stripped 3 bases from V and 5 bases from J, with 14 bases between. Germline V CDR1 and CDR2: SNHLY, FYNNEI. The CDR3 sequence: CASSDRDLFHEQYF. The CDR3 DNA reads TGTGCCAGCAGTGACCGGGATCTCTTCCACGAGCAGTACTTC.

DNA for the CDR3: TGCAGTGCTAGAGATCCCCGGCTAGGAGGGGAGACCCAGTACTTC. Protein product: CSARDPRLGGETQYF. The V and J genes are TRBV20-1 and TRBJ2-5; D may be TRBD2 (6 bases). The V and J ends lost 0 bases and 5 bases respectively, with 16 bases between them. The CDR3 is made up of 15 amino acids. In germline, CDR1 is DFQATT, CDR2 SNEGSKA (reference sequence).

This clonotype was recorded at least ten times. For the CDR3, the DNA is TGTGCCAGCAGTTTAGTCTGGGACATTGGCGGGGAGCTGTTTTTT. It codes for CASSLVWDIGGELFF. The chain recombines TRBV28 with TRBJ2-2, with D perhaps matching TRBD1 (6 bases). The CDR3 has 15 residues. The germline V and J ends were trimmed by 2 bases and 7 bases, with 14 bases remaining between them. Germline values: CDR1 MDHEN, CDR2 SYDVKM.

The table lists this clonotype with a few counts. This chain links TRBV4-3 with TRBJ2-1, with D unresolved. CDR3 size: 13 residues. Germline loops: CDR1 LGHNA, CDR2 YSLEER. Between the trimmed V and J ends, which lost 4 bases and 6 bases, there was a span of 10 bases. The CDR3 is CASSPLRANEQFF. The CDR3 nucleotides are TGCGCCAGCAGCCCTCTACGAGCCAATGAGCAGTTCTTC.

The chain has TRBV12-3 or TRBV12-4 and TRBJ1-1; 7 bases fit TRBD1. CDR3 size: 14 residues. V shed 6 bases and J 6 bases; nucleotides not matched to a gene: 10. The CDR3 sequence is CASSPTDREPEAFF. DNA for the CDR3: TGTGCCAGCAGCCCTACTGACAGGGAGCCTGAAGCTTTCTTT.

The table lists this clonotype with many counts. CDR3 nucleotide sequence: TGTGCCAGCAGCCAAGATCGGCAGGGGAAAGACGGGGAGCTGTTTTTT. It encodes CASSQDRQGKDGELFF. The J gene is TRBJ2-2, the V gene TRBV4-2; tentative D call: TRBD1 (6 bases). The CDR3 is 16 amino acids. Germline lookup yields CDR1 LGHNA and CDR2 YNFKEQ. V shed 0 bases and J shed 7 bases, with 15 bases lying between them.

Many counts were recorded for this clonotype. The chain has TRBV5-1 and TRBJ2-1; no definite D call. Germline CDR1 reads SGHRS; CDR2 reads YFSETQ. Trimming left V 0 bases short and J 10 bases short, with 8 bases between. The CDR3 extends over 12 amino acids. In DNA, the CDR3 is TGCGCCAGCAGCTTGGGGTTCAAGGAGCAGTTCTTC. It is translated as CASSLGFKEQFF.

In its sample, this clonotype was seen a few times. The rearrangement joins TRBV15 to TRBJ2-1; no definite D call. CDR1 and CDR2 (germline): LNHNV, YYDKDF (reference sequence). With 1 base removed from V and 2 bases from J, the gap between germline ends came to 15 bases. The length of the CDR3 is 17 residues. The CDR3 nucleotides read TGTGCCACCAGCAGAGGGGAATTAGCAAAAGCCTACAATGAGCAGTTCTTC. This sequence encodes CATSRGELAKAYNEQFF.

This clonotype was observed at least ten times. This chain joins TRBV7-2 and TRBJ2-1; 10 bases match TRBD2. Germline V gives CDR1 SGHTA, CDR2 FQGNSA. V lost 2 bases, J lost 7 bases, and 8 bases stayed unmatched. CDR3 length: 16 amino acids. The CDR3 sequence: CASSLQAGGPENEQFF. For the CDR3, the DNA is TGTGCCAGCAGCTTACAAGCGGGGGGGCCTGAAAATGAGCAGTTCTTC.

In this sample, this clonotype turned up many times. V is TRBV7-9 and J is TRBJ2-1; D not certain. This CDR3 contains 14 residues. The V gene's germline CDR1 is SEHNR and CDR2 FQNEAQ (reference sequence). V lost 1 base and J lost 4, with 8 bases in between. In DNA form, the CDR3 reads TGTGCCAGCAGCTTAGTACTGGCGTACAATGAGCAGTTCTTC. It specifies CASSLVLAYNEQFF.

About this clonotype: This may arise from a read error, as a much more abundant clone is one base away. The V call is TRBV20-1, the J call TRBJ2-3, with D possibly TRBD1 on 6 matching bases. From germline, CDR1 is DFQATT and CDR2 SNEGSKA (reference sequence). CDR3 length: 14 amino acids. This CDR3 reads CCARDTTSTDTQYF. In nucleotides, the CDR3 is TGCTGTGCTAGGGACACTACTAGCACAGATACGCAGTATTTT.

The chain links TRBV5-5 to TRBJ1-6; a possible D gene is TRBD1 (6 bases). Germline loops: CDR1 SGHKS, CDR2 YYEKEE (reference sequence). CDR3 length: 14 residues. V lost 4 bases and J 7 bases, leaving 12 bases between the germline ends. This chain's CDR3 is CASSPGQRNSPLHF. The CDR3, as DNA: TGTGCCAGCAGCCCTGGACAGAGGAATTCACCCCTCCACTTT. Full variable domain (missing parts from reference TRBV5-5 and TRBJ1-6): DAGVTQSPTHLIKTRGQQVTLRCSPISGHKSVSWYQQVLGQGPQFIFQYYEKEERGRGNFPDRFSARQFPNYSSELNVNALLLGDSALYLCASSPGQRNSPLHFGNGTRLTVT.